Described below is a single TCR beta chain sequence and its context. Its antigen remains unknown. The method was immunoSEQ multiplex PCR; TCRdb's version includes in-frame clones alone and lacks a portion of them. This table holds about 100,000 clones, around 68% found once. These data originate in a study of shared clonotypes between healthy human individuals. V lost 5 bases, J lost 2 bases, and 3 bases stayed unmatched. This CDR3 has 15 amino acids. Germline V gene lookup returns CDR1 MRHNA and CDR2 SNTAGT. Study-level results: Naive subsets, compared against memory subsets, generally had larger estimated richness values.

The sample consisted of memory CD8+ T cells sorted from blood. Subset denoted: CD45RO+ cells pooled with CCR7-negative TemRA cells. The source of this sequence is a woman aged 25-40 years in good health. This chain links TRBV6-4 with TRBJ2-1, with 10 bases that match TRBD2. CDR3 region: CASSLTSGAYNEQFF. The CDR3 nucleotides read TGTGCCAGCAGTTTAACTAGCGGGGCCTACAATGAGCAGTTCTTC.